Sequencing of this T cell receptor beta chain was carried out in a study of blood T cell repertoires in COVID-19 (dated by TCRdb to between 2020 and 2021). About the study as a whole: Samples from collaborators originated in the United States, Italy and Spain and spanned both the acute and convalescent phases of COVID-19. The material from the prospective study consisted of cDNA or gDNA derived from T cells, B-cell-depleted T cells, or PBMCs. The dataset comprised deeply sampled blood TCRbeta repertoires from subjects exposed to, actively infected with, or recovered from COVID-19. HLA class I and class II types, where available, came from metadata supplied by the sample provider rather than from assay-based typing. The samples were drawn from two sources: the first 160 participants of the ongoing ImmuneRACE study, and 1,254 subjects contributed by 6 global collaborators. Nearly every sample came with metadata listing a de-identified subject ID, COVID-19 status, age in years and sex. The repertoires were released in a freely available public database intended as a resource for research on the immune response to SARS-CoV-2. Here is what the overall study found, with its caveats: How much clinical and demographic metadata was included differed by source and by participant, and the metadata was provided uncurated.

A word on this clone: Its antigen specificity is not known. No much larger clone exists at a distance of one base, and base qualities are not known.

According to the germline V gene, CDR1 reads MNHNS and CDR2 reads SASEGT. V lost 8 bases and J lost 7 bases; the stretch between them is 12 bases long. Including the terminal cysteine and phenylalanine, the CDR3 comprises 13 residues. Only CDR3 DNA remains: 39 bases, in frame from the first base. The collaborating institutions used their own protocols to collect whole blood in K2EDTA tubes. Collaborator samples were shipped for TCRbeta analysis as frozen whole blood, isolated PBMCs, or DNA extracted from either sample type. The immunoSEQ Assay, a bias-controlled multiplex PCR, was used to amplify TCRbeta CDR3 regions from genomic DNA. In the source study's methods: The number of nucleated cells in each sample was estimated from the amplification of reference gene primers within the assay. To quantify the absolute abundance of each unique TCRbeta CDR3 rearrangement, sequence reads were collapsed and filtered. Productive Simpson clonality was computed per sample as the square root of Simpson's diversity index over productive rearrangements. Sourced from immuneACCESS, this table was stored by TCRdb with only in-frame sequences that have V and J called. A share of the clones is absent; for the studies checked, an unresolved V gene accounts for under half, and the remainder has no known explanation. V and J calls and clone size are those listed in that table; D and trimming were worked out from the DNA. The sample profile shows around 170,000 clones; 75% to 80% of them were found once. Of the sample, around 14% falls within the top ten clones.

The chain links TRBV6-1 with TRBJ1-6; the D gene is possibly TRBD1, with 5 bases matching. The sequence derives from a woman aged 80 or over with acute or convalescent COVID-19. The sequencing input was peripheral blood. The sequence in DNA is TGTGCCAGCGCGCGGGGGGAAAATTCACCCCTCCACTTT. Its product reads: CASARGENSPLHF.